This T cell receptor beta chain was recorded in a study of beta chain features in type 1 diabetes. Looking at the study overall: The study found patients and healthy donors alike in age, gender and cell yields. Findings and limits, study-wide: Type 1 diabetes patients showed a moderate but significant shortening of TCRB CDR3s in all four CD4+ subsets.

V lost 0 bases to trimming and J lost 0 bases, with 7 bases between them. Germline CDR1 is SGHNT and CDR2 is YYREEE (reference sequence). This CDR3 is built from 16 residues. This clone appeared a few times. Its antigen is unknown. Markers CD45RO/CCR7/CD25/CD127/CD95/CD27 served to sort CD4+ naive, central memory, regulatory and stem cell-like memory cells. Sorted cells reached over 98% purity in every population. As every portion of the isolated RNA was reverse transcribed, the sequencing read expressed TCRB transcripts. For naive, central memory and regulatory T cell samples, reads averaged approximately 3.6 million. Repertoires were generated with immunoSEQ multiplex PCR, while TCRdb's copy carries only in-frame clones and drops some. The sample shows around 260,000 clones, around 25% of them seen only once.

The material sequenced was naive CD4+ T cells from blood. V gene TRBV5-4 combines with J gene TRBJ2-6, with no clear D. This clonotype was sampled from a woman in her twenties or thirties with type 1 diabetes. The CDR3 protein is CASSLGPSSGANVLTF. CDR3 DNA sequence: TGTGCCAGCAGCTTGGGGCCTTCCTCTGGGGCCAACGTCCTGACTTTC.